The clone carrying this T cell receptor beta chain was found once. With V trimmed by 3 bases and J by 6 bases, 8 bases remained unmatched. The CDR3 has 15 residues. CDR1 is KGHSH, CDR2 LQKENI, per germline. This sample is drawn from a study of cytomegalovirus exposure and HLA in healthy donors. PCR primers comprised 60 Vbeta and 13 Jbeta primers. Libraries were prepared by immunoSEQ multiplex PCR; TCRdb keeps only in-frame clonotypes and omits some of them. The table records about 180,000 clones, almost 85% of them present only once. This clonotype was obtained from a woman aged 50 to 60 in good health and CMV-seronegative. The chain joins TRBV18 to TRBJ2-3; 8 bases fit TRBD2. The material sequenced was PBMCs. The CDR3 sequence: CASSPESGSKDTQYF. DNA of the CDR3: TGTGCCAGCTCACCTGAAAGCGGGAGTAAGGATACGCAGTATTTT. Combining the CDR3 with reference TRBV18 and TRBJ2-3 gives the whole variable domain NAGVMQNPRHLVRRRGQEARLRCSPMKGHSHVYWYRQLPEEGLKFMVYLQKENIIDESGMPKERFSAEFPKEGPSILRIQQVVRGDSAAYFCASSPESGSKDTQYFGPGTRLTVL.